This T cell receptor beta chain was observed in a study of T cell changes during pregnancy in multiple sclerosis. This clone was recorded only once. Measured with immunoSEQ multiplex PCR; TCRdb has only the in-frame clones, and not every one. The table shows around 45,000 clones, with 75% to 95% occurring only once. The specimen was CD4+ T cells from peripheral blood mononuclear cells, collected before pregnancy. The receptor was isolated from a female donor with multiple sclerosis, enrolled in a pregnancy study.

CDR3: CASRRENYNSPLHF. Here the CDR3 DNA reads TGTGCCAGCAGGAGAGAAAACTATAATTCACCCCTCCACTTT. The chain employs TRBV6-1 and TRBJ1-6; D not certain. The CDR3 sequence is 14 residues long. The germline gives CDR1 MNHNS, CDR2 SASEGT. The V end lost 6 bases, the J end lost 3 bases, and 9 bases lay between the germline ends.